This T cell receptor beta chain was documented in a study of T-cell reconstitution after alpha-beta-depleted transplantation in children. General observations from the study: The high TCRbeta diversity at day 60 in some patients came from surviving recipient T cells and thymic progenitors. At around two months after transplant, the alpha-beta T cells were reportedly derived from several hundred expanded clones that came from non-depleted graft cells.

A few counts support this clonotype. Its antigen is unidentified. The CDR3 is 14 amino acids. Germline V gene lookup returns CDR1 SGHTA and CDR2 FQGNSA. Trimming removed 2 bases from V and 4 bases from J; junction bases left unmatched: 3. The TCRbeta library incorporated unique molecular identifiers. From the PCR reads, TCRdb called clonotypes with MiXCR, one entry per CDR3 protein. The sample holds about 600,000 distinct CDR3 sequences, 20% to 25% seen once. The chain uses TRBV7-2 and TRBJ2-5, with 8 bases identical to TRBD2. The material sequenced was PBMCs, mostly from graft donor cells, taken 360 days after TCRalphabeta/CD19-depleted stem cell transplant. The TCR originated in a boy in the first two years of life who had a stem cell transplant for acute myeloid leukemia, so the T cells may come from the graft donor. CDR3 DNA: TGTGCCAGCAGCTTACGTAGCGGGGTAGAGACCCAGTACTTC. This encodes CASSLRSGVETQYF.